One and the same sample provided the 24 T cell receptor beta chains below, sequenced in a study of neurological immune-mediated disorders. TCRdb independently ran MiXCR on the 5' RACE reads; one entry per CDR3 protein. This sample has about 58,000 distinct CDR3 sequences; 3% to 4% occur once, and the top ten carry about 7.1%. Sequencing input: PBMCs. The receptors were sampled from a woman aged 55 to 70 with multiple sclerosis.

At least ten counts were recorded for this clonotype. The rearrangement joins TRBV5-1 to TRBJ2-7; D remains ambiguous. Germline V gene data show CDR1 as SGHRS and CDR2 as YFSETQ. The CDR3 spans 13 residues. With 0 bases removed from V and 7 bases from J, the gap between germline ends came to 11 bases. The CDR3 nucleotides read TGCGCCAGCAGCTTGGACAGACTTCGGGAGCAGTACTTC. This codes for CASSLDRLREQYF.

This clonotype was seen ten or more times. This rearrangement joins TRBV6-5 to TRBJ1-2, with 10 positions matching TRBD1. Germline V gene data show CDR1 as MNHEY and CDR2 as SVGAGI. J gave up 7 bases and V 1 base, and 6 bases lay outside the gene matches. This CDR3 region has 15 residues. The CDR3 nucleotides are TGTGCCAGCAGTTACTTCGGACAGGGGGAAGTTGGCTACACCTTC. It yields the protein CASSYFGQGEVGYTF.

This clonotype was seen ten or more times. This rearrangement joins TRBV5-1 to TRBJ2-1, with a tentative D call TRBD1 (6 bases). CDR3 length equals 16 residues. Germline V CDR1 and CDR2: SGHRS, YFSETQ. The ends were cut back, 0 bases at V and 2 bases at J, with 12 bases in the middle. Here the CDR3 reads CASSLAGQGPYNEQFF. CDR3 bases: TGCGCCAGCAGCTTGGCCGGTCAGGGGCCCTACAATGAGCAGTTCTTC. Full variable domain (rest looked up from reference TRBV5-1 and TRBJ2-1): KAGVTQTPRYLIKTRGQQVTLSCSPISGHRSVSWYQQTPGQGLQFLFEYFSETQRNKGNFPGRFSGRQFSNSRSEMNVSTLELGDSALYLCASSLAGQGPYNEQFFGPGTRLTVL.

This clonotype was detected many times. The chain uses TRBV7-2 and TRBJ2-5; the D is unclear. This CDR3 is built from 13 residues. Germline CDR1 is SGHTA and CDR2 is FQGNSA. The V gene lost 2 bases and the J gene lost 0 bases, with 4 bases spanning the gap. The CDR3 protein is CASSLYYQETQYF. CDR3 nucleotide sequence: TGTGCCAGCAGCTTATACTACCAAGAGACCCAGTACTTC.

There are many counts of this clonotype. The V gene is TRBV4-2, the J gene TRBJ2-3; 7 nucleotides agree with TRBD1. This CDR3 is built from 15 residues. V shed 1 base and J 8 bases; nucleotides not matched to a gene: 9. Germline V gene sequence: CDR1 LGHNA, CDR2 YNFKEQ. The CDR3 loop is CASSQVVVAGGTQYF. The DNA for the CDR3 is TGTGCCAGCAGCCAAGTGGTGGTAGCAGGGGGTACGCAGTATTTT.

This clonotype was recorded at least ten times. The chain couples TRBV24-1 to TRBJ2-3; TRBD1 might be the D (6 bases). This CDR3 region has 15 residues. V was trimmed by 3 bases and J by 4 bases, leaving 13 bases between them. Germline assignment: CDR1 KGHDR and CDR2 SFDVKD. The CDR3 nucleotides read TGTGCCACCAGTGATCCCGGACAGACGGCAGATACGCAGTATTTT. Translation: CATSDPGQTADTQYF.

This clonotype occurred many times. The rearrangement uses TRBV11-2 and TRBJ2-2, with no clear D. V lost 5 bases, J lost 3 bases, and 22 bases lay in between. The CDR3 has 18 residues. The germline CDR1 and CDR2 sequences are SGHAT and FQNNGV. This CDR3 is CASSPHGPLRMDTGELFF. CDR3 nucleotide sequence: TGTGCCAGCAGCCCTCATGGGCCACTCCGAATGGACACCGGGGAGCTGTTTTTT. Supplemented by reference TRBV11-2 and TRBJ2-2, the full variable domain reads EAGVAQSPRYKIIEKRQSVAFWCNPISGHATLYWYQQILGQGPKLLIQFQNNGVVDDSQLPKDRFSAERLKGVDSTLKIQPAKLEDSAVYLCASSPHGPLRMDTGELFFGEGSRLTVL.

This clonotype was counted ten times or more. The chain is built from TRBV12-3 or TRBV12-4 and TRBJ2-7; possible D gene TRBD1, 5 bases. V was trimmed by 8 bases and J by 5 bases, leaving 13 bases between them. The CDR3 covers 12 residues. The chain's CDR3 is CASYFTGNEQYF. The DNA of the CDR3 is TGTGCCAGCTATTTCACAGGAAACGAGCAGTACTTC.

This clonotype was detected ten times or more. The rearrangement links TRBV20-1 to TRBJ2-6, with TRBD1 identical over 7 bases. The CDR3 totals 17 residues. CDR1 DFQATT and CDR2 SNEGSKA come from the germline V gene (reference sequence). Trimming cost V 6 bases and J 0 bases; bases outside gene matches: 11. CDR3 coding DNA: TGCAGTGCCCTACCAGGGGGAATGCCCTCTGGGGCCAACGTCCTGACTTTC. It yields the protein CSALPGGMPSGANVLTF.

This clonotype was observed many times. The chain combines TRBV7-8 with TRBJ2-3, with unresolved D. Germline V gene lookup returns CDR1 SGHVS and CDR2 FQNEAQ. The CDR3 loop spans 15 amino acids. V lost 2 bases to trimming and J lost 4 bases, with 13 bases between them. CDR3 nucleotides: TGTGCCAGCAGCTTAATGCGGCAGACGGCAGATACGCAGTATTTT. Encoded protein: CASSLMRQTADTQYF.

This clonotype occurred many times. The V call is TRBV10-3, the J call TRBJ1-2; 9 positions agree with TRBD1. Germline V gives CDR1 ENHRY, CDR2 SYGVKD. The ends lost 3 bases at V and 7 bases at J; junction bases unmatched: 9. The CDR3 contains 15 residues. The CDR3, as DNA: TGTGCCATCAGTGAATTGGAAACAGGGGGCGGTGGCTACACCTTC. Translated: CAISELETGGGGYTF.

In this sample, this clonotype turned up many times. The rearrangement uses TRBV29-1 and TRBJ2-5; D may be TRBD1 or TRBD2 (6 bases each). This CDR3 has 15 residues. V gave up 8 bases and J gave up 4 bases, with 23 bases separating them. Germline assignment: CDR1 SQVTM and CDR2 ANQGSEA. The CDR3 region has the DNA TGCAGCATCCTCGGTGGGGGGCTTAGCGGAGAGACCCAGTACTTC. Translation gives CSILGGGLSGETQYF.

This clonotype was counted at least ten times. This chain connects TRBV9 to TRBJ2-5, with D possibly TRBD2 on 5 matching bases. V lost 4 bases and J lost 3, with 10 bases in between. In germline, CDR1 is SGDLS, CDR2 YYNGEE. The CDR3 is 13 residues long. The CDR3 protein is CASSPGEKETQYF. The CDR3 DNA follows: TGTGCCAGCAGCCCCGGGGAGAAAGAGACCCAGTACTTC.

This clonotype was counted many times. This rearrangement joins TRBV7-3 to TRBJ2-1; TRBD2 matches at 9 bases. Trimming cost V 1 base and J 8 bases; bases outside gene matches: 9. Per germline, CDR1 SGHTA and CDR2 FQGTGA. The length of the CDR3 is 16 residues. CDR3 region: CASSLRPSGVADEQFF. CDR3 bases: TGTGCCAGCAGCTTAAGGCCTAGCGGGGTTGCGGATGAGCAGTTCTTC.

This rearrangement joins TRBV10-3 to TRBJ1-4, with 7 bases fitting TRBD1. The CDR3 sequence is 13 residues long. CDR1 and CDR2 (germline): ENHRY, SYGVKD. V lost 4 bases to trimming and J lost 5 bases; unmatched junction nucleotides: 1. CDR3 residues: CAISGQGNEKLFF. In nucleotides, the CDR3 is TGTGCCATCAGTGGACAGGGAAATGAAAAACTGTTTTTT.

This clonotype appeared many times. The chain has TRBV20-1 and TRBJ2-7; 7 bases are a match to TRBD1. This CDR3 region has 14 residues. The V and J ends lost 6 bases and 2 bases, in that order; junction bases with no gene match: 10. Germline CDR1 is DFQATT and CDR2 is SNEGSKA (reference sequence). CDR3: CSARRTGPAYEQYF. The CDR3 bases are TGCAGTGCCAGGAGGACAGGCCCGGCCTACGAGCAGTACTTC.

At least ten counts were recorded for this clonotype. This chain joins TRBV20-1 and TRBJ2-1; maybe TRBD1 (6 bases). Germline CDR1 reads DFQATT; CDR2 reads SNEGSKA (reference sequence). CDR3 length: 15 residues. The V end lost 5 bases, the J end lost 3 bases, and 17 bases lay between the germline ends. The CDR3 nucleotides are TGCAGTGCTCCCCAGGGGTCCGGAAGCTACAATGAGCAGTTCTTC. Protein product: CSAPQGSGSYNEQFF.

This clonotype appeared many times. This rearrangement joins TRBV10-3 to TRBJ1-3; D uncertain. This CDR3 comprises 12 residues. The V gene's germline CDR1 is ENHRY and CDR2 SYGVKD. V lost 3 bases and J lost 1, with 1 base in between. The CDR3, as DNA: TGTGCCATCAGTGATTCTGGAAACACCATATATTTT. This encodes CAISDSGNTIYF.

Many counts were recorded for this clonotype. The chain recombines TRBV27 with TRBJ1-6; maybe TRBD1 (5 bases). Trimming shortened V by 3 bases and J by 7 bases, and 7 bases separated the two germline ends. Looked up from germline, CDR1 is MNHEY and CDR2 is SMNVEV (reference sequence). The CDR3 loop spans 13 amino acids. The CDR3 DNA sequence: TGTGCCAGCAGTTTCGGGGACAATTCACCCCTCCACTTT. Translation gives CASSFGDNSPLHF.

Many counts were recorded for this clonotype. The rearrangement joins TRBV4-2 to TRBJ1-5; D gene unclear. CDR3 length: 13 residues. Germline-derived CDR1 and CDR2 are LGHNA and YNFKEQ. V lost 3 bases and J lost 7, with 10 bases in between. The CDR3 here is CASSHEETQPQHF. The CDR3 DNA is TGTGCCAGCAGCCACGAAGAGACACAGCCCCAGCATTTT.

Many counts were recorded for this clonotype. The chain links TRBV21-1 to TRBJ1-2; TRBD1 reflects the table's D call only, with no check against the DNA. TRBV21-1 is classified as a pseudogene. The CDR3 is made up of 16 amino acids. The CDR3 DNA reads TGTGCCAGCAGCAAGGGGGTATGGGTCCTTAACTATGGCTACACCTTC. Its protein is CASSKGVWVLNYGYTF.

In its sample, this clonotype was seen many times. The V gene is TRBV14, the J gene TRBJ2-7; D is ambiguous. V was clipped by 3 bases and J by 2 bases, with 11 bases between them. Germline V gene sequence: CDR1 SGHDN, CDR2 FVKESK. The CDR3 contains 14 residues. The CDR3 sequence is CASSHETVPYEQYF. DNA for the CDR3: TGTGCCAGCAGCCACGAGACGGTACCCTACGAGCAGTACTTC. The full variable domain, rest sourced from reference TRBV14 and TRBJ2-7, is EAGVTQFPSHSVIEKGQTVTLRCDPISGHDNLYWYRRVMGKEIKFLLHFVKESKQDESGMPNNRFLAERTGGTYSTLKVQPAELEDSGVYFCASSHETVPYEQYFGPGTRLTVT.

There are many counts of this clonotype. The rearrangement links TRBV3-1 to TRBJ2-1, with 10 bases matching TRBD2. J gave up 3 bases and V 0 bases, and 2 bases lay outside the gene matches. This CDR3 comprises 16 residues. Germline CDR1 and CDR2: LGHDT and YNNKEL (reference sequence). As DNA, the CDR3 is TGTGCCAGCAGCCAAGAGGCTAGCGGGAGCTACAATGAGCAGTTCTTC. Amino acids: CASSQEASGSYNEQFF.

The CDR3 loop is CSVEGLGETQYF. CDR3 sequence (DNA): TGCAGCGTTGAGGGACTTGGAGAGACCCAGTACTTC. The rearrangement links TRBV29-1 to TRBJ2-5; D is possibly TRBD2 (6 bases). The CDR3 is 12 amino acids. CDR1 is SQVTM and CDR2 is ANQGSEA in the germline V gene. The V end was cut by 3 bases, the J end by 4 bases, with 9 bases between.